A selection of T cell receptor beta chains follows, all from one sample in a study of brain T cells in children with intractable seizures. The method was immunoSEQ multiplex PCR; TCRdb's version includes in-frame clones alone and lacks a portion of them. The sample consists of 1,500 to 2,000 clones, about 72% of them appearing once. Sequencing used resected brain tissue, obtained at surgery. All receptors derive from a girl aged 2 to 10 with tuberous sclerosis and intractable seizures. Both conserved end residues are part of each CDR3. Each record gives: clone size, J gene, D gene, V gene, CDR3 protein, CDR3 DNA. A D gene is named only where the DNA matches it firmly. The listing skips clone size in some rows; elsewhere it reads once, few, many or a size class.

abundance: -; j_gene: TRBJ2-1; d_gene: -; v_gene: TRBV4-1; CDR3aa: CASSRVADSSYNEQFF; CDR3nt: TGCGCCAGCAGCCGAGTAGCGGATTCTTCCTACAATGAGCAGTTCTTC
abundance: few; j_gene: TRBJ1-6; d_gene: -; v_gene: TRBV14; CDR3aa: CASSQGPWTYNSPLHF; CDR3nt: TGTGCCAGCAGCCAAGGGCCTTGGACCTATAATTCACCCCTCCACTTT
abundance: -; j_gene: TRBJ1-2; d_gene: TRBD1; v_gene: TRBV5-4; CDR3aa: CASSYGQGAANYGYTF; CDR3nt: TGTGCCAGCAGCTACGGACAGGGGGCAGCTAACTATGGCTACACCTTC
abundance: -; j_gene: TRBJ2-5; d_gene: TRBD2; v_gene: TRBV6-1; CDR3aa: CASSESSGGAETQYF; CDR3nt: TGTGCCAGCAGTGAATCTAGCGGGGGGGCGGAGACCCAGTACTTC
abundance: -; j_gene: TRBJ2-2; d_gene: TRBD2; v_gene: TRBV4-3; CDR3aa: CASSQDLAGGTRRTGELFF; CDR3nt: TGCGCCAGCAGCCAAGATTTAGCGGGGGGCACCCGACGTACCGGGGAGCTGTTTTTT
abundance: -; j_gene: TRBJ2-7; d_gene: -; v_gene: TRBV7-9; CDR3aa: CASSRTPYSYEQYF; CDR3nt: TGTGCCAGCAGCCGGACGCCATACTCCTACGAGCAGTACTTC
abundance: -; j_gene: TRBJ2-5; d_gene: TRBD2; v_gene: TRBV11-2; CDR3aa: CASSFRGEGTQYF; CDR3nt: TGTGCCAGCAGCTTTCGGGGGGAAGGGACCCAGTACTTC
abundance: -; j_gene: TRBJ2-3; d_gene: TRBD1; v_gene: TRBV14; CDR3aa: CASSRGTGTGADTDTQYF; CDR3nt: TGTGCCAGCAGCCGAGGAACCGGGACAGGGGCTGACACAGATACGCAGTATTTT
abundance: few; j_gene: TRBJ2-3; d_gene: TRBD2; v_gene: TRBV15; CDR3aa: CATSRGTSGGADTQYF; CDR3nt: TGTGCCACCAGCAGAGGGACTAGCGGGGGGGCAGATACGCAGTATTTT
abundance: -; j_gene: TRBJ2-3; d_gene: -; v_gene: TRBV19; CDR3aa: CASSTSSRGTDTQYF; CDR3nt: TGTGCCAGTAGTACTTCGTCTAGAGGCACAGATACGCAGTATTTT
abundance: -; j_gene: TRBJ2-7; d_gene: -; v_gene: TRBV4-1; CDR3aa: CASSHPGAAYEQYF; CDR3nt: TGCGCCAGCAGCCACCCGGGCGCCGCCTACGAGCAGTACTTC
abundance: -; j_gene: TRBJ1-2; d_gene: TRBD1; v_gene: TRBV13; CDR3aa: CAGSLGQGKSYTF; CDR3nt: TGTGCCGGCAGCTTAGGACAGGGTAAAAGCTACACCTTC
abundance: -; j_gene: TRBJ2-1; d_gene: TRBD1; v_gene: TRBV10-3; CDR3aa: CAISVRDRGGEQFF; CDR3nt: TGTGCCATCAGTGTACGGGACAGGGGTGGCGAGCAGTTCTTC
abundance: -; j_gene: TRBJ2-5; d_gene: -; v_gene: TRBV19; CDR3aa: CASSSGVSTQYF; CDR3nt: TGTGCCAGTAGTAGCGGGGTCTCGACCCAGTACTTC